This T cell receptor beta chain derives from a study of OX40 agonist ivuxolimab in advanced cancers. V lost 5 bases, J lost 8 bases, and 10 bases lay in between. Germline V gene sequence: CDR1 LNHDA, CDR2 SQIVND (reference sequence). This CDR3 has 12 residues. TCRdb's table, derived via immunoSEQ multiplex PCR, lists solely in-frame clones and lacks some. Of about 60,000 clones in the sample, around 90% were seen once. This clonotype was sampled from an adult with an advanced solid tumor such as melanoma, head and neck, liver or kidney cancer. Sample: CD4+ or CD8+ T cells sorted from blood, taken in a trial of the OX40 agonist ivuxolimab. The chain carries TRBV19 and TRBJ2-1; D is uncertain. The CDR3 nucleotides are TGTGCCAGTAGTGTTCGAAGGGATGAGCAGTTCTTC. This translates into CASSVRRDEQFF.